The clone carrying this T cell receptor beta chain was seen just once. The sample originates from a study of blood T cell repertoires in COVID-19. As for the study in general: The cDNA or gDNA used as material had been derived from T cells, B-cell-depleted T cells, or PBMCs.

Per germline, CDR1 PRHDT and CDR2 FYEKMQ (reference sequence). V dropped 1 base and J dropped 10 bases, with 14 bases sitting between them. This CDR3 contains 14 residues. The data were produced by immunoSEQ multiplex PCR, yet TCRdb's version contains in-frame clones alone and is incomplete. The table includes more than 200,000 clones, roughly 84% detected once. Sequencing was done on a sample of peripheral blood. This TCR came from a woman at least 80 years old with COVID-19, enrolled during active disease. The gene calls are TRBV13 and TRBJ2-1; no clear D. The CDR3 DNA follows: TGTGCCAGCAGCTTAGAGGTGCGGAGTACGGAGCAGTTCTTC. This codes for CASSLEVRSTEQFF.